The text below deals with one T cell receptor beta chain. Its cognate antigen has yet to be identified. Base quality data are lacking; no much larger clone is found one base away. Enrolling through a virtual design, the prospective study's participants ranged in age from roughly 18 to 89 years and lived across about two dozen United States geographic areas. Cohort assignment in the prospective study relied on participant-reported clinical history from a screening survey and a study questionnaire. Exposed participants were defined as having been in contact with someone with a PCR-confirmed or clinician-diagnosed COVID-19 case within 2 weeks of study entry. In the prospective study, whole blood, serum and a nasopharyngeal or oropharyngeal swab were collected from each participant by mobile phlebotomists. Prospective study participants could optionally give additional blood draws and questionnaires over an approximately 2-month period. Before DNA extraction, prospective study blood samples were shipped either frozen or at room temperature.

TCRbeta CDR3 regions were amplified from genomic DNA by means of the immunoSEQ Assay, a bias-controlled multiplex PCR. Processing in the source paper ran as follows. Within the assay, amplification of reference gene primers was used to estimate how many nucleated cells each sample contained. To quantify the absolute abundance of each unique TCRbeta CDR3 rearrangement, sequence reads were collapsed and filtered. For each sample, productive Simpson clonality was calculated as the square root of Simpson's diversity index over productive rearrangements. The table was pulled from immuneACCESS by TCRdb, which kept in-frame rearrangements only. Such tables lose some clones; where checked, under half of the loss comes from unresolved V genes, and the rest has no known cause. V and J calls and clone size are those listed in that table; D and trimming were worked out from the DNA. The sample table records 150,000 or so clones; approximately 83% of these occur just once. The top ten constitute over 4% of the sample.

Including the terminal cysteine and phenylalanine, the CDR3 comprises 15 residues. Of all the DNA, just the CDR3 is kept, 45 bases in frame from base 1. CDR1 and CDR2, per the germline V gene (reference sequence), are LNHDA and SQIVND. The junction shows trimming of 3 bases on V and 3 bases on J, plus 14 bases between the germline ends. This record belongs to a study of blood T cell repertoires in COVID-19 (dated by TCRdb to about 2020). In the study overall: Samples from collaborators originated in the United States, Italy and Spain and spanned both the acute and convalescent phases of COVID-19. The material from the prospective study consisted of cDNA or gDNA derived from T cells, B-cell-depleted T cells, or PBMCs. Subjects who had been exposed to COVID-19, were actively infected with it, or had recovered from it provided the deeply sampled blood TCRbeta repertoires that made up the dataset. The repertoires were made available in a free public database intended to serve as a resource for research on the immune response to SARS-CoV-2. The samples were drawn from the first 160 participants of the ongoing ImmuneRACE study and from 1,254 subjects provided by 6 global collaborators. A de-identified subject ID, COVID-19 status, age in years and sex were almost always included in the sample metadata. Where available, HLA class I and class II types were taken from metadata supplied by the sample provider and were not determined by assay-based typing.

Broad study findings and their caveats: The amount of clinical and demographic metadata varied by source and participant and was provided uncurated.

Sequences were obtained from PBMCs or T cells enriched from blood (not recorded which). This receptor was taken from a man in his sixties or seventies who had been exposed to COVID-19. Here the chain combines TRBV19 and TRBJ1-2, with no confident D gene call. DNA sequence: TGTGCCAGTAGTATGGGCCCTCAAATGGACTATGGCTACACCTTC. This sequence encodes CASSMGPQMDYGYTF.